This TCR beta chain was identified during a study of blood T cells in healthy people across ages. Study-wide findings and caveats: Among T cells, TCR beta diversity per million cells dropped roughly linearly as age rose. Naive T cell percentage showed a strong correlation with TCR beta diversity.

The authors ran a second PCR of about 6 to 11 cycles using a sample-barcoded 5' primer and a J-beta primer mix. With 12 random nucleotides, a template-switch adaptor tagged each individual cDNA molecule. In TCRdb, the 5' RACE reads were re-called with MiXCR into one record per CDR3 protein. The repertoire has over 1,300,000 distinct CDR3 sequences, almost 60% of them found once; the top ten carry 5% to 7%. This CDR3 is built from 15 residues. Germline CDR1 reads MNHEY; CDR2 reads SMNVEV (reference sequence). Trimming pared 3 bases from V and 3 bases from J, leaving 14 bases between. For this clonotype: What it recognizes is unknown.

The source of this sequence is a man aged 18 to 30 in good health. This chain links TRBV27 with TRBJ2-5; D may be TRBD2 (5 bases). Sample: blood. DNA for the CDR3: TGTGCCAGCAGTTTTTTTGCGGGTAACAAAGAGACCCAGTACTTC. It codes for CASSFFAGNKETQYF.